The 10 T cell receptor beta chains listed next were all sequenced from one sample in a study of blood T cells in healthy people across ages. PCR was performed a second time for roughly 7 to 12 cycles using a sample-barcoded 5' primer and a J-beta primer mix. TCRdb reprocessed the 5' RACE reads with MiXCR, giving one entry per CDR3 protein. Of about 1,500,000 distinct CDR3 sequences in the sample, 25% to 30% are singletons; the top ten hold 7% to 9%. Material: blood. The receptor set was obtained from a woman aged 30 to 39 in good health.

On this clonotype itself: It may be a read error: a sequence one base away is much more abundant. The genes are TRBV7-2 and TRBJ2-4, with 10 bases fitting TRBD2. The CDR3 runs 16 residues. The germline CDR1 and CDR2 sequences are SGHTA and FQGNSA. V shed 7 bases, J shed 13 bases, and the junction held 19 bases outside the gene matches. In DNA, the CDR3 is TGTGCCAGCACCCGAAGGAGGACTAGCGGATACAATGAGCAGTACTTC. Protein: CASTRRRTSGYNEQYF.

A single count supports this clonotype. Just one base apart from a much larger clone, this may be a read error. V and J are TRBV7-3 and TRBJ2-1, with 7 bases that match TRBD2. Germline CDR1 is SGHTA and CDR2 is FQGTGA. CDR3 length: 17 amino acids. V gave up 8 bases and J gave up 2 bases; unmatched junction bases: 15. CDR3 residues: CASSGGRRGHAYNEQFF. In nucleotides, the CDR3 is TGTGCCAGCTCCGGGGGGAGGAGGGGTCACGCCTACAATGAGCAGTTCTTC.

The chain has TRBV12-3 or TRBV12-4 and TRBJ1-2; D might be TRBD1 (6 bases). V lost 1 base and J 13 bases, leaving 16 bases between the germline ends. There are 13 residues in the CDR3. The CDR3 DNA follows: TGTGCCAGCAGTTTAGAAATCCAGGGGTCACCCACCTTC. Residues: CASSLEIQGSPTF.

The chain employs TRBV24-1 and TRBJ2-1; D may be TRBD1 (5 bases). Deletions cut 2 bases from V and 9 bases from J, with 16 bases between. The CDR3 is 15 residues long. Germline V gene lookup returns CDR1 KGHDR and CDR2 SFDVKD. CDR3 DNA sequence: TGTGCCACCAGTGATTCAAGGGGTTCTTTCGGTGAGCAGTTCTTC. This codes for CATSDSRGSFGEQFF.

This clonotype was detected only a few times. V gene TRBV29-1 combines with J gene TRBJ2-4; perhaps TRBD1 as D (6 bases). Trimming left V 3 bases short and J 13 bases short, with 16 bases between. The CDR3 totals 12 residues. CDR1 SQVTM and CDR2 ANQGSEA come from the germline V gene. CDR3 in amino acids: CSVDLGGLEQYF. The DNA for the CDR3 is TGCAGCGTTGACCTAGGGGGTCTAGAGCAGTACTTC.

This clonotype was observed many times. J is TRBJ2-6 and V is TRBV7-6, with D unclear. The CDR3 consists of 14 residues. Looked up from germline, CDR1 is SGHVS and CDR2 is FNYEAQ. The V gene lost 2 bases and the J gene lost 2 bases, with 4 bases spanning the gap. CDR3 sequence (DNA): TGTGCCAGCAGCTTACCTCCTGGGGCCAACGTCCTGACTTTC. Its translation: CASSLPPGANVLTF.

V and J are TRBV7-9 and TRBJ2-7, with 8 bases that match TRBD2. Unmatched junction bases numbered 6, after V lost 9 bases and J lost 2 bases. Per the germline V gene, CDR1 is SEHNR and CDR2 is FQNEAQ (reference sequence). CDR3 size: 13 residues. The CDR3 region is CASWREDTYEQYF. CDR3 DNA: TGTGCCAGTTGGCGGGAGGACACCTACGAGCAGTACTTC.

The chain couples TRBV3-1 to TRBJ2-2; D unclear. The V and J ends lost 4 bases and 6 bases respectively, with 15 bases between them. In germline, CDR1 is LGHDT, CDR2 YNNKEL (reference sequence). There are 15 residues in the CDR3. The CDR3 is CASSPPQGVAGELFF. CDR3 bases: TGTGCCAGCAGCCCACCTCAAGGAGTTGCCGGGGAGCTGTTTTTT.

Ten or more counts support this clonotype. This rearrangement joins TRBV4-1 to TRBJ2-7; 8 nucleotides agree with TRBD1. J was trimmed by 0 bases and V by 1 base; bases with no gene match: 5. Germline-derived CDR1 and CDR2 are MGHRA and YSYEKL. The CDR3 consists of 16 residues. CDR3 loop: CASSQGQGPLSYEQYF. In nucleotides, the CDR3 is TGCGCCAGCAGCCAAGGACAGGGGCCACTCTCCTACGAGCAGTACTTC.

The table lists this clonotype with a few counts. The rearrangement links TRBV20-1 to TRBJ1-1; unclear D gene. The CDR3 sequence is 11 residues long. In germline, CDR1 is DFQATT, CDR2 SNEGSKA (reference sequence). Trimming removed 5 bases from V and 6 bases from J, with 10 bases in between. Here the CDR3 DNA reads TGCAGTGCTTATTTGAGGTCTGAAGCTTTCTTT. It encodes CSAYLRSEAFF.